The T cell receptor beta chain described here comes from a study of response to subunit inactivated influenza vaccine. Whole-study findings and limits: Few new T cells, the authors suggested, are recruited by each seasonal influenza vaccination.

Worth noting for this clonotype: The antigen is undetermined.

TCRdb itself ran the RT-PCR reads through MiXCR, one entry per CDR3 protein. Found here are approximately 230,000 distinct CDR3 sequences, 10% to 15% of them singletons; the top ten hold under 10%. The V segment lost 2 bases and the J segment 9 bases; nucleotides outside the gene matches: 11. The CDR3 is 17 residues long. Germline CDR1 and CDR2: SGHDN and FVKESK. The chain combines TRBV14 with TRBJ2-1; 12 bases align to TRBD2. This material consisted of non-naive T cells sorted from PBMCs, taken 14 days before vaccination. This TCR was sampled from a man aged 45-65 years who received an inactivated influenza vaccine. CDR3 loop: CASSQFLRLAGEGEQFF. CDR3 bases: TGTGCCAGCAGCCAATTCCTTAGACTAGCGGGGGAAGGTGAGCAGTTCTTC.